These 26 T cell receptor beta chains were sequenced from one sample in a study of T cells expressing NK-cell markers. Reanalyzing the 5' RACE reads, TCRdb keeps one entry per CDR3 protein, without DNA. Its table lists 400,000 to 450,000 distinct CDR3 sequences. Specimen: blood T cells: a sorted CD56 or NKG2C T cell subset, CD4+ or CD8+ T cells, or bulk PBMC T cells (not recorded which). The receptors were sampled from a woman aged 18-69 years in good health.

The chain couples TRBV7-9 to TRBJ2-7; TCRdb calls TRBD2, which cannot be checked without DNA. The CDR3 is 16 amino acids. CDR1 and CDR2 (germline): SEHNR, FQNEAQ (reference sequence). CDR3 in amino acids: CASSLEGLAGTYEQYF.

The chain is built from TRBV27 and TRBJ2-3; TCRdb reports TRBD1, a call that lacks DNA to check it against. Looked up from germline, CDR1 is MNHEY and CDR2 is SMNVEV (reference sequence). The CDR3 spans 16 residues. The CDR3 loop reads CASSPRQGGGGDTQYF.

The V gene is TRBV10-3, the J gene TRBJ2-3; TCRdb designates TRBD2, a call that cannot be tested without DNA. There are 16 residues in the CDR3. Germline V gene data show CDR1 as ENHRY and CDR2 as SYGVKD. The CDR3 here is CAISDHRTSAADTQYF.

The J gene is TRBJ2-1, the V gene TRBV4-1; the TCRdb call, TRBD2, lacks DNA for checking. Per the germline V gene, CDR1 is MGHRA and CDR2 is YSYEKL. This CDR3 is built from 18 residues. CDR3 in amino acids: CASSQSKLPGPAANEQFF.

The gene calls are TRBV11-3 and TRBJ2-1; the D gene TCRdb calls, TRBD2, cannot be checked with no DNA. The CDR3 totals 15 residues. CDR1 SGHNT and CDR2 YENEEA come from the germline V gene. The CDR3 loop reads CASTSGSAPYNEQFF.

This chain uses TRBV4-2 with TRBJ1-5. Germline V gene sequence: CDR1 LGHNA, CDR2 YNFKEQ. This CDR3 comprises 16 residues. The CDR3 is CASSQAGSASNQPQHF.

This chain joins TRBV6-2 or TRBV6-3 and TRBJ1-5; as DNA is missing, the TRBD1 call by TCRdb cannot be tested. The CDR3 runs 12 residues. Germline CDR1 and CDR2: MNHEY and SVGEGT. The CDR3 loop reads CASSRDTHIQHF.

V is TRBV5-4 and J is TRBJ2-4; the D call of TRBD1 rests on TCRdb alone, since no DNA is present to check it. The CDR3 is 15 amino acids. CDR1 is SGHNT, CDR2 YYREEE, per germline (reference sequence). The CDR3: CASSDRGRDKNIQYF.

This CDR3 reads CASSTSGQAGNTIYF. J is TRBJ1-3 and V is TRBV6-2 or TRBV6-3; there is no DNA to check the TCRdb D call of TRBD1. The germline CDR1 and CDR2 sequences are MNHEY and SVGEGT. This CDR3 comprises 15 residues.

This chain connects TRBV6-1 to TRBJ2-5. The V gene's germline CDR1 is MNHNS and CDR2 SASEGT. The CDR3 is 15 residues long. The CDR3: CASRDNTTPRETQYF.

J is TRBJ2-1 and V is TRBV5-1. The CDR3 length is 15 residues. Germline V gene sequence: CDR1 SGHRS, CDR2 YFSETQ. Here the CDR3 reads CASSSTRDSYNEQFF.

This sequence joins TRBV9 and TRBJ2-2; TCRdb indicates TRBD2, and absent DNA this call remains unverified. The CDR3 is made up of 19 amino acids. Germline V gene data show CDR1 as SGDLS and CDR2 as YYNGEE. CDR3 sequence reads: CASSAPSGRGLPNTGELFF.

This chain joins TRBV3-1 and TRBJ1-2; the TRBD1 assignment by TCRdb is unverifiable without DNA. Germline lookup yields CDR1 LGHDT and CDR2 YNNKEL (reference sequence). The length of the CDR3 is 14 residues. CDR3 loop: CASSQMDSLYGYTF.

The gene calls are TRBV7-7 and TRBJ1-2. The CDR3 totals 14 residues. The germline gives CDR1 SSHAT, CDR2 FNYEAQ (reference sequence). The CDR3: CASSLAGSNYGYTF.

The V gene is TRBV27, the J gene TRBJ2-7. The germline gives CDR1 MNHEY, CDR2 SMNVEV (reference sequence). The CDR3 covers 12 residues. CDR3 region: CASRGIAYEQYF.

Here the CDR3 reads CASSADRVEETQYF. V is TRBV5-6 and J is TRBJ2-5; the TRBD1 assignment by TCRdb is unverifiable without DNA. Germline V gives CDR1 SGHDT, CDR2 YYEEEE. The CDR3 consists of 14 residues.

The V gene is TRBV5-4, the J gene TRBJ2-1; TCRdb reports TRBD2, a call that lacks DNA to check it against. CDR3 length equals 12 residues. Germline V gene lookup returns CDR1 SGHNT and CDR2 YYREEE (reference sequence). The CDR3 spells CASKGESNEQFF.

The chain employs TRBV12-3 or TRBV12-4 and TRBJ2-2; TCRdb designates TRBD2, a call that cannot be tested without DNA. This CDR3 is built from 17 residues. This chain's CDR3 is CASTTIGRLVVFRELFF.

V gene TRBV7-9 combines with J gene TRBJ1-4; TCRdb gives TRBD1 as the D gene, but with no DNA this cannot be confirmed. Per germline, CDR1 SEHNR and CDR2 FQNEAQ (reference sequence). The CDR3 has 14 amino acids. The CDR3: CASSHVGGGEKLFF.

The J gene is TRBJ2-3, the V gene TRBV7-2. This CDR3 has 12 amino acids. Per the germline V gene, CDR1 is SGHTA and CDR2 is FQGNSA. The CDR3 protein is CASSYYADTQYF.

The rearrangement uses TRBV12-3 or TRBV12-4 and TRBJ1-1; TCRdb returns TRBD1, unconfirmable since there is no DNA. The CDR3 covers 15 residues. CDR3: CASSLEGRGNTEAFF.

The chain carries TRBV7-2 and TRBJ2-5; TCRdb returns TRBD2, unconfirmable since there is no DNA. In germline, CDR1 is SGHTA, CDR2 FQGNSA. This CDR3 region has 14 residues. The CDR3 sequence: CASSFLAGPETQYF.

The chain has TRBV9 and TRBJ1-3. Germline V gene lookup returns CDR1 SGDLS and CDR2 YYNGEE. This CDR3 is 14 amino acids long. This CDR3 is CASSVAGTGNTIYF.

The chain has TRBV4-2 and TRBJ2-5; there is no DNA to check the TCRdb D call of TRBD1. CDR3 length equals 16 residues. From germline, CDR1 is LGHNA and CDR2 YNFKEQ. The CDR3 protein is CASSQEGQLEQETQYF.

The V gene is TRBV7-8, the J gene TRBJ1-5; TCRdb gives TRBD1 as the D gene, but with no DNA this cannot be confirmed. This CDR3 region has 16 residues. Germline loops: CDR1 SGHVS, CDR2 FQNEAQ. The CDR3 is CASSPRPQGNNQPQHF.

The V call is TRBV20-1, the J call TRBJ2-3; TCRdb calls TRBD2, which cannot be checked without DNA. CDR1 DFQATT and CDR2 SNEGSKA come from the germline V gene (reference sequence). The length of the CDR3 is 13 residues. The chain's CDR3 is CSATLGTTDTQYF.